Each of the 32 T cell receptor beta chains below was sequenced from the same sample in a study of blood T cell repertoires in COVID-19. The repertoire was sequenced with immunoSEQ multiplex PCR; TCRdb's copy has only in-frame clones and lacks some. The sample holds around 250,000 clones; over 70% are singletons and the top ten take approximately 3.4%. The sample taken for sequencing was PBMCs or T cells enriched from blood (not recorded which). Receptors originate from a woman in her forties who had been exposed to COVID-19.

V is TRBV19 and J is TRBJ2-3; 14 bases are shared with TRBD2. Germline CDR1 reads LNHDA; CDR2 reads SQIVND (reference sequence). V lost 6 bases, J lost 0 bases, and 14 bases stayed unmatched. This CDR3 has 20 residues. The CDR3 DNA reads as TGTGCCAGTAGCACATCTCCGACTAGCGGGAGGGCTCAGAGCACAGATACGCAGTATTTT. Its translation: CASSTSPTSGRAQSTDTQYF.

V gene TRBV10-3 combines with J gene TRBJ1-2, with TRBD1 as a possible D gene (6 bases). In germline, CDR1 is ENHRY, CDR2 SYGVKD. V gave up 6 bases and J gave up 2 bases, with 19 bases separating them. CDR3 size: 16 residues. This CDR3 reads CAISEGGVRVNYGYTF. CDR3 DNA: TGTGCCATCAGCGAAGGGGGGGTGCGGGTGAACTATGGCTACACCTTC.

This clone occurred once. The rearrangement links TRBV18 to TRBJ2-3; D perhaps matches TRBD2 (5 bases). Trimming left V 5 bases short and J 2 bases short, with 14 bases between. This CDR3 spans 15 amino acids. From germline, CDR1 is KGHSH and CDR2 LQKENI. This CDR3 is CASSERPGLTDTQYF. CDR3 nucleotide sequence: TGTGCCAGCTCAGAAAGGCCTGGACTCACAGATACGCAGTATTTT.

The chain combines TRBV6-5 with TRBJ1-6; D remains unclear. CDR1 is MNHEY and CDR2 is SVGAGI in the germline V gene. Between the trimmed V and J ends, which lost 5 bases and 9 bases, there was a span of 14 bases. CDR3 length: 14 residues. The CDR3 nucleotides are TGTGCCAGCAGTCTCCTAGGCCGGGGTTCACCCCTCCACTTT. Translated, it gives CASSLLGRGSPLHF.

This chain links TRBV14 with TRBJ2-1; the D gene is possibly TRBD2 (5 bases). The V end was cut by 0 bases, the J end by 2 bases, with 11 bases between. The V gene's germline CDR1 is SGHDN and CDR2 FVKESK. This CDR3 spans 16 amino acids. Written as DNA, the CDR3 is TGTGCCAGCAGCCAAGAAGGAGCGGTTACCTACAATGAGCAGTTCTTC. This translates into CASSQEGAVTYNEQFF.

This chain joins TRBV10-1 and TRBJ2-1, with TRBD2 matching over 8 bases. The trim removed 7 bases at V and 1 base at J, leaving 12 bases unmatched. CDR3 length: 17 amino acids. Germline CDR1 WNHNN, CDR2 SYGVQD (reference sequence). For the CDR3, the DNA is TGCGCCAGCATCTTGCCTGGACTAGCCAATTCCTACAATGAGCAGTTCTTC. This gives the protein CASILPGLANSYNEQFF.

About this clone: One junction end does not reproduce the germline sequence, and a read error may be involved. The J gene is TRBJ2-2, the V gene TRBV5-1; no firm D call. This CDR3 contains 12 residues. CDR1 is SGHRS, CDR2 YFSETQ, per germline. Here the CDR3 DNA reads TGTGCCAGCAGCACGGAGACCGGGGAGCTGTTTTTT. As protein: CASSTETGELFF. The full variable domain, in which reference TRBV5-1 and TRBJ2-2 provide the parts outside the CDR3, is KAGVTQTPRYLIKTRGQQVTLSCSPISGHRSVSWYQQTPGQGLQFLFEYFSETQRNKGNFPGRFSGRQFSNSRSEMNVSTLELGDSALYLCASSTETGELFFGEGSRLTVL.

In this sample, this clone turned up once. V usage is TRBV6-2 or TRBV6-3 and J usage is TRBJ1-5; D perhaps matches TRBD1 (6 bases). Deletions cut 6 bases from V and 2 bases from J, with 11 bases between. The CDR3 runs 14 residues. Germline V gene lookup returns CDR1 MNHEY and CDR2 SVGEGT. Written as DNA, the CDR3 is TGTGCCAGCAGCCTAGCAGGGGGCAATCAGCCCCAGCATTTT. It codes for CASSLAGGNQPQHF.

This chain joins TRBV28 and TRBJ1-2; TRBD1 matches at 11 bases. CDR1 and CDR2 from the germline V gene are MDHEN and SYDVKM. J lost 4 bases, V lost 3 bases, and 1 base had no gene match. This CDR3 has 14 residues. CDR3 sequence (DNA): TGTGCCAGCAGTTTGGGACAGGGGGGCTATGGCTACACCTTC. Its translation: CASSLGQGGYGYTF.

The V call is TRBV2, the J call TRBJ2-5, with D maybe TRBD2 (6 bases). V lost 6 bases, J lost 3 bases, and 11 bases lay in between. The CDR3 loop spans 13 amino acids. Looked up from germline, CDR1 is SNHLY and CDR2 is FYNNEI. CDR3 sequence (DNA): TGTGCCAGCAGGTTTCGGGAGAAAGAGACCCAGTACTTC. Amino acid sequence: CASRFREKETQYF. Full variable domain (rest looked up from reference TRBV2 and TRBJ2-5): EPEVTQTPSHQVTQMGQEVILRCVPISNHLYFYWYRQILGQKVEFLVSFYNNEISEKSEIFDDQFSVERPDGSNFTLKIRSTKLEDSAMYFCASRFREKETQYFGPGTRLLVL.

This clone was observed once. V and J are TRBV21-1 and TRBJ2-2; TRBD1 is the table's D call and was not checked against the DNA. TRBV21-1 is assigned pseudogene status. The CDR3 has 17 amino acids. The CDR3 reads CASSTSGQGSNTGELFF. In nucleotides, the CDR3 is TGTGCCAGCAGCACATCGGGGCAGGGGAGTAACACCGGGGAGCTGTTTTTT.

The chain has TRBV4-3 and TRBJ1-2, with 7 bases fitting TRBD1. Germline-derived CDR1 and CDR2 are LGHNA and YSLEER. V dropped 3 bases and J dropped 2; count of bases not matched to a gene: 6. The CDR3 has 15 residues. CDR3 nucleotides: TGCGCCAGCAGCCATGAAGGGGGCTTAAACTATGGCTACACCTTC. Protein sequence: CASSHEGGLNYGYTF.

The chain uses TRBV28 and TRBJ1-6, with a possible D match to TRBD1 (6 bases). In germline, CDR1 is MDHEN, CDR2 SYDVKM. V was cut by 5 bases and J by 11 bases, with 19 bases left in between. CDR3 length: 15 amino acids. The CDR3 sequence: CASSTPSDRSAPLHF. CDR3 in DNA: TGTGCCAGCAGTACACCATCAGACAGGTCGGCACCCCTCCACTTT.

The J gene is TRBJ1-1, the V gene TRBV4-3; 7 positions agree with TRBD1. Germline lookup yields CDR1 LGHNA and CDR2 YSLEER. V trimming: 3 bases; J trimming: 8 bases; junction bases outside the gene matches: 3. The CDR3 runs to 12 residues. The CDR3: CASSQGRGEAFF. Written as DNA, the CDR3 is TGCGCCAGCAGCCAGGGCAGGGGGGAAGCTTTCTTT.

V usage is TRBV12-3 or TRBV12-4 and J usage is TRBJ2-7; 8 bases agree with TRBD1. CDR3 length: 13 residues. Trimming removed 5 bases from V and 3 bases from J; junction bases left unmatched: 3. This chain's CDR3 is CASSLGQVYEQYV. In DNA, the CDR3 is TGTGCCAGCAGTCTGGGACAGGTCTACGAGCAGTACGTC.

This clone was observed a handful of times. The rearrangement uses TRBV24-1 and TRBJ2-1; TRBD2 matches at 8 bases. Trimming cost V 4 bases and J 5 bases; bases outside gene matches: 6. The germline CDR1 and CDR2 sequences are KGHDR and SFDVKD. This CDR3 has 15 residues. The DNA for the CDR3 is TGTGCCACCAGTGACCCGACTAGCGCCCACAATGAGCAGTTCTTC. It codes for CATSDPTSAHNEQFF.

The count of this clone is one. The chain is built from TRBV6-5 and TRBJ1-1; 10 bases align to TRBD1. The V segment lost 4 bases and the J segment 6 bases; nucleotides outside the gene matches: 8. Germline V lookup: CDR1 MNHEY, CDR2 SVGAGI. The CDR3 runs 15 residues. CDR3 nucleotides: TGTGCCAGCAGTTCCCCAGACAGGGGGCTGGCTGAAGCTTTCTTT. This translates into CASSSPDRGLAEAFF.

V usage is TRBV27 and J usage is TRBJ2-1, with D maybe TRBD2 (6 bases). CDR1 is MNHEY and CDR2 is SMNVEV in the germline V gene (reference sequence). V was clipped by 0 bases and J by 0 bases, with 21 bases between them. This CDR3 region has 20 residues. The CDR3 is CASSLSPGFGGKSSYNEQFF. In DNA, the CDR3 is TGTGCCAGCAGTTTATCCCCCGGTTTTGGGGGGAAGAGCTCCTACAATGAGCAGTTCTTC.

This clone appeared once. This chain joins TRBV12-3 or TRBV12-4 and TRBJ1-2; D call uncertain. The CDR3 runs 13 residues. Trimming removed 5 bases at V and 10 bases at J, with 17 bases between. This CDR3 is CASSPDSPEVYTF. In nucleotides, the CDR3 is TGTGCCAGCAGTCCCGACTCTCCGGAGGTCTACACCTTC.

The rearrangement uses TRBV4-3 and TRBJ2-5; 12 nucleotides line up with TRBD1. The CDR3 length is 17 residues. J gave up 8 bases and V 0 bases, and 10 bases lay outside the gene matches. The V gene's germline CDR1 is LGHNA and CDR2 YSLEER. Here the CDR3 DNA reads TGCGCCAGCAGCCAAGATTGGCGTGGGACAGGGGGCTTAACCCAGTACTTC. Its protein product is CASSQDWRGTGGLTQYF.

V and J are TRBV3-1 (or the pseudogene TRBV3-2) and TRBJ1-1; the D gene is possibly TRBD1 (6 bases). V lost 0 bases and J lost 0, with 11 bases in between. CDR3 length: 16 residues. Germline V gene lookup returns CDR1 LGHDT and CDR2 YNNKEL (reference sequence). The CDR3 loop is CASSQDYTGLNTEAFF. The DNA for the CDR3 is TGTGCCAGCAGCCAAGATTATACAGGGCTGAACACTGAAGCTTTCTTT.

The rearrangement joins TRBV6-2 or TRBV6-3 to TRBJ1-5, with D perhaps matching TRBD1 (5 bases). V was cut by 0 bases and J by 4 bases, with 19 bases left in between. Germline V gene sequence: CDR1 MNHEY, CDR2 SVGEGT. The CDR3 runs to 18 residues. CDR3 bases: TGTGCCAGCAGTTACTCGATGGCGACAGTCCGACTTAATCAGCCCCAGCATTTT. Translated: CASSYSMATVRLNQPQHF.

The J gene is TRBJ2-2, the V gene TRBV21-1; the table calls TRBD2, which could not be checked here. TRBV21-1 is described as a pseudogene. The CDR3 totals 17 residues. CDR3: CASYFHPRDVDTGELFF. The CDR3, as DNA: TGTGCCAGCTATTTCCACCCGCGGGACGTCGACACCGGGGAGCTGTTTTTT.

In DNA form, the CDR3 reads TGTGCCAGCAGCACAGGGGCCCACTATGGCTACACCTTC. This codes for CASSTGAHYGYTF. The genes are TRBV7-2 and TRBJ1-2; 7 nucleotides align to TRBD1. The ends lost 5 bases at V and 3 bases at J; junction bases unmatched: 3. The CDR3 spans 13 residues. The germline gives CDR1 SGHTA, CDR2 FQGNSA.

The V call is TRBV6-5, the J call TRBJ2-7, with a possible D match to TRBD2 (5 bases). The CDR3 contains 14 residues. Germline V gene sequence: CDR1 MNHEY, CDR2 SVGAGI. Between the trimmed V and J ends, which lost 4 bases and 2 bases, there was a span of 12 bases. In DNA form, the CDR3 reads TGTGCCAGCAGTTCCTACCCCGGGGCCTACGAGCAGTACTTC. This codes for CASSSYPGAYEQYF.

This clone came up once. J is TRBJ2-3 and V is TRBV5-4; 9 bases map to TRBD1. V gave up 3 bases and J gave up 0 bases; unmatched junction bases: 8. CDR3 length: 17 amino acids. The germline V gene has CDR1 SGHNT and CDR2 YYREEE (reference sequence). The CDR3 sequence is CASSSSIGTGSTDTQYF. CDR3 sequence (DNA): TGTGCCAGCAGCTCGAGTATTGGGACAGGGAGCACAGATACGCAGTATTTT.

The chain couples TRBV6-1 to TRBJ1-4, with D hard to call. The CDR3 is 15 residues long. CDR1 is MNHNS, CDR2 SASEGT, per germline. V lost 0 bases to trimming and J lost 6 bases, with 11 bases between them. CDR3 residues: CASSEARVGDEKLFF. CDR3 nucleotides: TGTGCCAGCAGTGAAGCGAGGGTCGGTGATGAAAAACTGTTTTTT.

This chain uses TRBV7-8 with TRBJ2-7; TRBD2 agrees at 9 bases. CDR3 length: 11 residues. CDR1 and CDR2 from the germline V gene are SGHVS and FQNEAQ. In nucleotides, the CDR3 is TGTGCCAGCAGCGTGACTAGCGGAGTGCCCGTC. This gives the protein CASSVTSGVPV.

The V gene is TRBV7-9, the J gene TRBJ2-7; no clear D gene. The CDR3 totals 11 residues. V gave up 3 bases and J gave up 4 bases, with 4 bases separating them. Per the germline V gene, CDR1 is SEHNR and CDR2 is FQNEAQ (reference sequence). DNA for the CDR3: TGTGCCAGCAGCTTCAGTTACGAGCAGTACTTC. Amino acids: CASSFSYEQYF.

The chain links TRBV19 to TRBJ2-1; 10 nucleotides align to TRBD1. Germline V gene data show CDR1 as LNHDA and CDR2 as SQIVND (reference sequence). The trim removed 10 bases at V and 7 bases at J, leaving 7 bases unmatched. This CDR3 is built from 13 residues. This CDR3 reads CATRDRGGNEQFF. The CDR3 nucleotides are TGTGCCACTCGGGACAGGGGAGGGAATGAGCAGTTCTTC. The entire variable domain, with the rest obtained from reference TRBV19 and TRBJ2-1, is as follows: DGGITQSPKYLFRKEGQNVTLSCEQNLNHDAMYWYRQDPGQGLRLIYYSQIVNDFQKGDIAEGYSVSREKKESFPLTVTSAQKNPTAFYLCATRDRGGNEQFFGPGTRLTVL.

This clone was seen a handful of times. This may come from a read error, since a much larger clone is one base off. The chain is built from TRBV6-5 and TRBJ1-5; 10 bases map to TRBD1. CDR1 MNHEY and CDR2 SVGAGI come from the germline V gene. The ends lost 6 bases at V and 2 bases at J; junction bases unmatched: 4. The CDR3 has 15 amino acids. The CDR3 loop reads CASRPGTGGNQPQHF. CDR3 nucleotide sequence: TGTGCCAGCAGACCCGGGACAGGGGGCAATCAGCCCCAGCATTTT.

The chain couples TRBV7-8 to TRBJ1-2; possible D gene TRBD1, 6 bases. This CDR3 region has 16 residues. Germline loops: CDR1 SGHVS, CDR2 FQNEAQ. Trimming pared 1 base from V and 1 base from J, leaving 13 bases between. The CDR3 reads CASSLEQGDVNYGYTF. CDR3 sequence (DNA): TGTGCCAGCAGCTTAGAACAGGGAGATGTTAACTATGGCTACACCTTC.